This TCR beta chain was retrieved from a study of T cells in Graves' hyperthyroidism and ophthalmopathy. The source material, RNA transcripts, was used to amplify TCR beta CDR3 regions. First-round RT-PCR of the TCR CDR3 relied on the HTBI primer set. One entry per CDR3 protein results from TCRdb running MiXCR on the multiplex PCR reads. The repertoire holds 340,000 or so distinct CDR3 sequences, with around 20% as singletons. The V segment lost 6 bases and the J segment 0 bases; nucleotides outside the gene matches: 5. CDR1 is LNHDA, CDR2 SQIVND, per germline (reference sequence). The CDR3 consists of 15 residues.

V usage is TRBV19 and J usage is TRBJ2-1; 7 bases agree with TRBD2. This receptor was taken from a woman between 50 and 59 years old with Graves' hyperthyroidism. Sequencing was done on a sample of blood. In DNA form, the CDR3 reads TGTGCCAGTAGCCGCAGCGGGAACTCCTACAATGAGCAGTTCTTC. This sequence encodes CASSRSGNSYNEQFF.